The next 27 T cell receptor beta chains were all read from a single sample in a study of blood T cell repertoires in COVID-19. The data were produced by immunoSEQ multiplex PCR, yet TCRdb's version contains in-frame clones alone and is incomplete. This repertoire shows roughly 76,000 clones, approximately 80% found once; its top ten account for around 15%. Input material: peripheral blood. All receptors come from a human donor in a cohort sampled during active COVID-19.

The chain carries TRBV18 and TRBJ1-2; TRBD1 aligns across 7 bases. J gave up 4 bases and V 1 base, and 9 bases lay outside the gene matches. The CDR3 is 16 residues long. In germline, CDR1 is KGHSH, CDR2 LQKENI. CDR3 DNA: TGTGCCAGCTCACCACAGGTTGGAGGGGGCACCTATGGCTACACCTTC. Its protein is CASSPQVGGGTYGYTF.

This chain links TRBV11-2 with TRBJ2-1, with TRBD2 matching over 15 bases. V shed 6 bases, J shed 13 bases, and the junction held 4 bases outside the gene matches. Germline CDR1 and CDR2: SGHAT and FQNNGV. There are 13 residues in the CDR3. CDR3 in amino acids: CASRTGLAGGQFF. The CDR3 region has the DNA TGTGCCAGCAGGACGGGACTAGCGGGAGGACAGTTCTTC.

This clone was found a few times. The genes are TRBV5-4 and TRBJ1-6; 9 positions agree with TRBD1. This CDR3 is built from 13 residues. The V segment lost 9 bases and the J segment 10 bases; nucleotides outside the gene matches: 8. Looked up from germline, CDR1 is SGHNT and CDR2 is YYREEE (reference sequence). This CDR3 is CATGTGRLSPLHF. The CDR3 DNA follows: TGTGCCACCGGGACAGGGCGTCTGTCACCCCTCCACTTT. Full variable domain (outside the CDR3, taken from reference TRBV5-4 and TRBJ1-6): ETGVTQSPTHLIKTRGQQVTLRCSSQSGHNTVSWYQQALGQGPQFIFQYYREEENGRGNFPPRFSGLQFPNYSSELNVNALELDDSALYLCATGTGRLSPLHFGNGTRLTVT.

The chain combines TRBV2 with TRBJ2-1; D is perhaps TRBD2 (6 bases). V dropped 6 bases and J dropped 8 bases, with 26 bases sitting between them. The CDR3 length is 17 residues. Germline CDR1 reads SNHLY; CDR2 reads FYNNEI. The CDR3 reads CASRPERLVVLVDEQFF. In DNA form, the CDR3 reads TGTGCCAGCAGACCGGAACGACTAGTTGTGTTGGTCGATGAGCAGTTCTTC.

The chain has TRBV5-5 and TRBJ2-1, with TRBD2 matching 8 bases. V shed 2 bases, J shed 5 bases, and the junction held 9 bases outside the gene matches. Germline V lookup: CDR1 SGHKS, CDR2 YYEKEE (reference sequence). The CDR3 extends over 16 amino acids. This CDR3 is CASSFPSGRTDNEQFF. CDR3 nucleotide sequence: TGTGCCAGCAGCTTCCCTAGCGGGCGTACTGACAATGAGCAGTTCTTC. Supplemented by reference TRBV5-5 and TRBJ2-1, the full variable domain reads DAGVTQSPTHLIKTRGQQVTLRCSPISGHKSVSWYQQVLGQGPQFIFQYYEKEERGRGNFPDRFSARQFPNYSSELNVNALLLGDSALYLCASSFPSGRTDNEQFFGPGTRLTVL.

The rearrangement joins TRBV25-1 to TRBJ2-7, with D tentatively TRBD2 (5 bases). The germline CDR1 and CDR2 sequences are MGHDK and SYGVNS. Deletions cut 6 bases from V and 5 bases from J, with 14 bases between. The CDR3 loop spans 13 amino acids. CDR3 DNA: TGTGCCAGCAGAAGTCCTCGGGAAAACGAGCAGTACTTC. This encodes CASRSPRENEQYF.

The CDR3 protein is CASSLTQGAEAFF. CDR3 nucleotides: TGTGCCAGCAGCTTAACACAGGGGGCTGAAGCTTTCTTT. The rearrangement uses TRBV7-9 and TRBJ1-1; the match to TRBD1 covers 8 bases. From germline, CDR1 is SEHNR and CDR2 FQNEAQ (reference sequence). With V trimmed by 2 bases and J by 6 bases, 2 bases remained unmatched. The CDR3 loop spans 13 amino acids.

V is TRBV5-1 and J is TRBJ1-6; perhaps TRBD1 as D (6 bases). This CDR3 comprises 14 residues. Germline V gene data show CDR1 as SGHRS and CDR2 as YFSETQ. V was shortened by 1 base and J by 7 bases, with 9 bases between the two germline ends. CDR3 in DNA: TGCGCCAGCAGCTTGTGGGGGCCGAATTCACCCCTCCACTTT. Translating it yields CASSLWGPNSPLHF.

This clone showed up just a few times. V is TRBV6-5 and J is TRBJ1-6; 8 bases are shared with TRBD1. The CDR3 totals 13 residues. The germline CDR1 and CDR2 sequences are MNHEY and SVGAGI. Trimming removed 10 bases from V and 7 bases from J; junction bases left unmatched: 6. Here the CDR3 DNA reads TGTGCCACACAGGGGGTGTACAATTCACCCCTCCACTTT. Protein product: CATQGVYNSPLHF.

The V gene is TRBV19, the J gene TRBJ1-6; D is ambiguous. Germline lookup yields CDR1 LNHDA and CDR2 SQIVND (reference sequence). This CDR3 comprises 11 residues. CDR3 region: CPRHFNSPLHF. CDR3 in DNA: TGTCCAAGACACTTTAATTCACCCCTCCACTTT.

In DNA, the CDR3 is TGCGCCAGCAGCTTGGCAGGGCTAGGGGATACGCAGTATTTT. Its translation: CASSLAGLGDTQYF. The chain combines TRBV5-1 with TRBJ2-3; D may be TRBD1 (5 bases). The CDR3 has 14 amino acids. Germline V CDR1 and CDR2: SGHRS, YFSETQ. Deletions cut 0 bases from V and 6 bases from J, with 11 bases between.

This clone was seen a handful of times. For the CDR3, the DNA is TGTGCCAGTATAATAGGAGCGGGGGGGTACAATGAGCAGTTCTTC. Encoded protein: CASIIGAGGYNEQFF. The chain joins TRBV28 to TRBJ2-1; 10 nucleotides agree with TRBD2. The V gene's germline CDR1 is MDHEN and CDR2 SYDVKM. The CDR3 covers 15 residues. With V trimmed by 9 bases and J by 4 bases, 9 bases remained unmatched.

This clone is a singleton in its sample. This chain connects TRBV5-1 to TRBJ2-1, with 11 bases identical to TRBD2. After removal of 3 bases from V and 5 bases from J, the junction contained 7 bases not matched to a gene. The germline gives CDR1 SGHRS, CDR2 YFSETQ. The CDR3 sequence is 16 residues long. The CDR3 loop is CASSWEPGLADNEQFF. CDR3 bases: TGCGCCAGCAGCTGGGAACCGGGACTAGCGGACAATGAGCAGTTCTTC.

The rearrangement links TRBV27 to TRBJ2-3, with TRBD1 as a possible D gene (6 bases). Trimming stripped 7 bases from V and 3 bases from J, with 17 bases between. This CDR3 has 15 residues. Germline V CDR1 and CDR2: MNHEY, SMNVEV (reference sequence). CDR3 amino acids: CASNYLQGETDTQYF. In DNA form, the CDR3 reads TGTGCCAGCAACTATTTACAGGGTGAAACAGATACGCAGTATTTT.

This chain joins TRBV19 and TRBJ1-1; 8 bases map to TRBD1. Trimming cost V 4 bases and J 7 bases; bases outside gene matches: 5. The CDR3 length is 13 residues. CDR1 and CDR2 from the germline V gene are LNHDA and SQIVND (reference sequence). The CDR3 DNA reads as TGTGCCAGTAGTACCCGGGACAGGTTTGAAGCTTTCTTT. This codes for CASSTRDRFEAFF.

The rearrangement links TRBV18 to TRBJ1-6; maybe TRBD1 (5 bases). V was pared by 4 bases and J by 3 bases, with 10 bases between. This CDR3 spans 15 amino acids. CDR1 KGHSH and CDR2 LQKENI come from the germline V gene. CDR3 loop: CASSLQADYNSPLHF. The CDR3 DNA follows: TGTGCCAGCTCACTACAGGCCGACTATAATTCACCCCTCCACTTT.

V usage is TRBV18 and J usage is TRBJ2-7, with D perhaps matching TRBD2 (5 bases). The CDR3 loop spans 14 amino acids. V lost 0 bases to trimming and J lost 4 bases, with 10 bases between them. From germline, CDR1 is KGHSH and CDR2 LQKENI. In nucleotides, the CDR3 is TGTGCCAGCTCACCACCGAGGGATCGTTACGAGCAGTACTTC. This translates into CASSPPRDRYEQYF.

The chain uses TRBV19 and TRBJ2-3; 8 bases map to TRBD1. The CDR3 has 14 residues. J was trimmed by 2 bases and V by 11 bases; bases with no gene match: 9. From germline, CDR1 is LNHDA and CDR2 SQIVND (reference sequence). CDR3 region: CASCDRGDTDTQYF. Here the CDR3 DNA reads TGTGCCTCGTGCGACAGGGGAGACACAGATACGCAGTATTTT.

The chain uses TRBV4-2 and TRBJ1-1; 9 nucleotides agree with TRBD1. Germline CDR1 LGHNA, CDR2 YNFKEQ. The CDR3 spans 15 residues. The J segment lost 1 base and the V segment lost 4 bases, leaving 4 bases of the junction unmatched. CDR3 protein: CASSRDRDPNTEAFF. The CDR3, as DNA: TGTGCCAGCAGCCGGGACAGGGACCCGAACACTGAAGCTTTCTTT.

This clone came up a few times. The gene calls are TRBV29-1 and TRBJ1-1; 9 bases agree with TRBD1. The CDR3 spans 14 residues. Trimming took 5 bases from V and 4 from J; bases not matched to a gene: 8. CDR1 and CDR2 (germline): SQVTM, ANQGSEA. The CDR3 region is CSVPGQGFSTEAFF. For the CDR3, the DNA is TGCAGCGTTCCGGGACAGGGCTTTAGCACTGAAGCTTTCTTT.

The V call is TRBV24-1, the J call TRBJ1-1; TRBD1 aligns across 10 bases. Germline V lookup: CDR1 KGHDR, CDR2 SFDVKD. V was clipped by 2 bases and J by 6 bases; unmatched bases: 11. CDR3 length: 17 residues. As DNA, the CDR3 is TGTGCCACCAGTGATTATCGACAGGGGGCGGATGGACCTGAAGCTTTCTTT. It specifies CATSDYRQGADGPEAFF.

This clone came up a few times. This sequence joins TRBV30 and TRBJ1-4, with TRBD1 as a possible D gene (5 bases). Trimming took off 3 bases at V and 6 bases at J, with 11 bases between the two ends. This CDR3 is built from 13 residues. CDR1 GTSNPN and CDR2 SVGIG come from the germline V gene (reference sequence). CDR3 loop: CAWSPTVYEKLFF. In nucleotides, the CDR3 is TGTGCCTGGAGCCCGACAGTGTATGAAAAACTGTTTTTT.

The chain joins TRBV28 to TRBJ2-7, with TRBD2 matching 11 bases. This CDR3 has 16 amino acids. Looked up from germline, CDR1 is MDHEN and CDR2 is SYDVKM. V trimming: 6 bases; J trimming: 1 base; junction bases outside the gene matches: 8. The CDR3 is CASSPGLAGPSYEQYF. The CDR3 region has the DNA TGTGCCAGCAGCCCTGGACTAGCGGGTCCGTCCTACGAGCAGTACTTC.

The chain's CDR3 is CASSGLPQGEQFF. The CDR3, as DNA: TGTGCCAGCTCGGGCCTACCCCAGGGTGAGCAGTTCTTC. The chain has TRBV6-5 and TRBJ2-1; tentatively, D is TRBD1 (5 bases). V gave up 8 bases and J gave up 9 bases, with 17 bases separating them. The CDR3 totals 13 residues. The germline CDR1 and CDR2 sequences are MNHEY and SVGAGI.

The chain carries TRBV6-5 and TRBJ2-4; the D gene is possibly TRBD1 (6 bases). The ends were cut back, 6 bases at V and 8 bases at J, with 17 bases in the middle. The germline CDR1 and CDR2 sequences are MNHEY and SVGAGI. CDR3 length: 14 amino acids. CDR3 in DNA: TGTGCCAGCAGACCAAGACAGGCGTCGGACATTCAGTACTTC. Its protein product is CASRPRQASDIQYF.

The table lists this clone with a few counts. The chain recombines TRBV6-2 or TRBV6-3 with TRBJ2-1; the D is unclear. V lost 2 bases, J lost 9 bases, and 8 bases lay in between. The CDR3 spans 12 residues. Germline V lookup: CDR1 MNHEY, CDR2 SVGEGT. CDR3 loop: CASSYQTGEQFF. The CDR3 region has the DNA TGTGCCAGCAGTTACCAGACGGGTGAGCAGTTCTTC.

The gene calls are TRBV7-9 and TRBJ2-7, with TRBD2 identical over 9 bases. CDR3 length equals 15 residues. V gave up 6 bases and J gave up 1 base; unmatched junction bases: 7. Germline V lookup: CDR1 SEHNR, CDR2 FQNEAQ (reference sequence). CDR3 nucleotides: TGTGCCAGCAGTGGTTTAGGACTAGCGTCCTACGAGCAGTACTTC. It is translated as CASSGLGLASYEQYF. The full variable domain, completed using reference TRBV7-9 and TRBJ2-7, is DTGVSQNPRHKITKRGQNVTFRCDPISEHNRLYWYRQTLGQGPEFLTYFQNEAQLEKSRLLSDRFSAERPKGSFSTLEIQRTEQGDSAMYLCASSGLGLASYEQYFGPGTRLTVT.